The 17 T cell receptor beta chains given below trace back to one sample, sequenced in a study of blood T cell repertoires in COVID-19. The protocol was immunoSEQ multiplex PCR, while the TCRdb copy is restricted to in-frame clones and leaves out a portion. The sample includes roughly 160,000 clones, roughly 84% seen only once; the top ten take over 10%. The specimen was PBMCs or T cells enriched from blood (not recorded which). These TCRs come from a woman aged 55-70 years who had recovered from COVID-19.

The chain carries TRBV19 and TRBJ1-5; 8 bases align to TRBD1. The CDR3 sequence is 13 residues long. With 11 bases clipped from V and 5 bases from J, the junction kept 8 bases outside the gene matches. The germline CDR1 and CDR2 sequences are LNHDA and SQIVND (reference sequence). The CDR3 loop is CASTGVSYQPQHF. CDR3 nucleotides: TGTGCCTCGACAGGGGTGTCGTATCAGCCCCAGCATTTT.

A single count supports this clone. The V call is TRBV10-3, the J call TRBJ1-6, with 9 bases lining up with TRBD1. Germline V gene lookup returns CDR1 ENHRY and CDR2 SYGVKD. The ends lost 4 bases at V and 10 bases at J; junction bases unmatched: 2. There are 13 residues in the CDR3. The CDR3 protein is CAISGTGDSPLHF. CDR3 DNA sequence: TGTGCCATCAGTGGGACAGGGGACTCACCCCTCCACTTT.

The rearrangement links TRBV5-1 to TRBJ2-2, with TRBD2 identical over 10 bases. V trimming: 5 bases; J trimming: 3 bases; junction bases outside the gene matches: 7. Germline-derived CDR1 and CDR2 are SGHRS and YFSETQ. The CDR3 contains 16 residues. The CDR3 nucleotides are TGCGCCAGCAGTCGCAGCGGGAGGGTCGACACCGGGGAGCTGTTTTTT. Translating it yields CASSRSGRVDTGELFF. The complete variable domain, with remaining parts taken from reference TRBV5-1 and TRBJ2-2, reads KAGVTQTPRYLIKTRGQQVTLSCSPISGHRSVSWYQQTPGQGLQFLFEYFSETQRNKGNFPGRFSGRQFSNSRSEMNVSTLELGDSALYLCASSRSGRVDTGELFFGEGSRLTVL.

The chain couples TRBV11-2 to TRBJ2-3; D gene ambiguous. The germline gives CDR1 SGHAT, CDR2 FQNNGV. Trimming stripped 5 bases from V and 6 bases from J, with 9 bases between. The CDR3 contains 12 residues. CDR3 in amino acids: CASSPTVDTQYF. CDR3 in DNA: TGTGCCAGCAGCCCTACGGTGGATACGCAGTATTTT.

The chain has TRBV7-9 and TRBJ2-7; TRBD1 matches 10 bases. The CDR3 covers 13 residues. V lost 5 bases, J lost 7 bases, and 5 bases stayed unmatched. Germline lookup yields CDR1 SEHNR and CDR2 FQNEAQ (reference sequence). CDR3 sequence: CASSRQGAQEQYF. The CDR3 nucleotides are TGTGCCAGCAGCCGACAGGGGGCTCAGGAGCAGTACTTC.

This rearrangement joins TRBV4-1 to TRBJ2-1, with D possibly being TRBD2 (5 bases). Germline V gene sequence: CDR1 MGHRA, CDR2 YSYEKL. This CDR3 is 16 amino acids long. The V end lost 0 bases, the J end lost 2 bases, and 11 bases lay between the germline ends. The CDR3 sequence is CASSQDSQRTYNEQFF. CDR3 DNA: TGCGCCAGCAGCCAAGATAGTCAGCGGACCTACAATGAGCAGTTCTTC.

V usage is TRBV2 and J usage is TRBJ2-3; the match to TRBD2 covers 7 bases. This CDR3 has 14 amino acids. The ends lost 6 bases at V and 4 bases at J; junction bases unmatched: 7. Germline values: CDR1 SNHLY, CDR2 FYNNEI. The CDR3 region is CASRSGLRSDTQYF. CDR3 nucleotide sequence: TGTGCCAGCAGGTCGGGACTAAGGTCAGATACGCAGTATTTT.

The chain employs TRBV5-1 and TRBJ1-1; 8 bases line up with TRBD1. The V and J ends lost 2 bases and 1 base, in that order; junction bases with no gene match: 4. There are 15 residues in the CDR3. Germline CDR1 reads SGHRS; CDR2 reads YFSETQ. The CDR3 sequence: CASSFGTGSNTEAFF. CDR3 DNA sequence: TGCGCCAGCAGCTTTGGGACAGGATCGAACACTGAAGCTTTCTTT.

The count of this clone is one. The chain links TRBV28 to TRBJ2-3; 7 bases agree with TRBD2. CDR3 length equals 17 residues. V gave up 6 bases and J gave up 1 base; unmatched junction bases: 13. The germline gives CDR1 MDHEN, CDR2 SYDVKM. The CDR3 DNA follows: TGTGCCAGCAGCGCACCTACTAGCGTAGGAGGCACAGATACGCAGTATTTT. Its translation is CASSAPTSVGGTDTQYF.

The V and J genes are TRBV6-6 and TRBJ2-7, with TRBD2 matching over 8 bases. The junction had 7 bases not matched to a gene; V was cut back by 4 bases and J by 2 bases. Germline assignment: CDR1 MNHNY and CDR2 SVGAGI (reference sequence). The CDR3 covers 15 residues. The CDR3 loop reads CASSFGGGLTYEQYF. The CDR3 bases are TGTGCCAGCAGTTTTGGCGGGGGGCTGACCTACGAGCAGTACTTC.

This clone showed up just once. The rearrangement links TRBV5-1 to TRBJ2-2, with TRBD1 identical over 8 bases. The germline V gene encodes CDR1 SGHRS and CDR2 YFSETQ. J lost 3 bases, V lost 0 bases, and 7 bases had no gene match. The CDR3 runs 17 residues. The CDR3 DNA sequence: TGCGCCAGCAGCTTGGGGCTGGGACAGGCTCACACCGGGGAGCTGTTTTTT. It is translated as CASSLGLGQAHTGELFF. Combining the CDR3 with reference TRBV5-1 and TRBJ2-2 gives the whole variable domain KAGVTQTPRYLIKTRGQQVTLSCSPISGHRSVSWYQQTPGQGLQFLFEYFSETQRNKGNFPGRFSGRQFSNSRSEMNVSTLELGDSALYLCASSLGLGQAHTGELFFGEGSRLTVL.

The CDR3: CASSLSGRETYGYTF. The CDR3 nucleotides are TGTGCCAGCAGTTTATCCGGACGGGAGACCTATGGCTACACCTTC. This chain connects TRBV28 to TRBJ1-2; D call uncertain. The CDR3 consists of 15 residues. V lost 1 base and J lost 4, with 13 bases in between. CDR1 is MDHEN and CDR2 is SYDVKM in the germline V gene.

This rearrangement joins TRBV7-2 to TRBJ1-2; TRBD1 might be the D (6 bases). The germline gives CDR1 SGHTA, CDR2 FQGNSA. V lost 5 bases and J lost 8, with 6 bases in between. The CDR3 totals 10 residues. CDR3 coding DNA: TGTGCCAGCAGCGGGGGCGGCTACACCTTC. It encodes CASSGGGYTF.

This chain connects TRBV6-5 to TRBJ2-7; the match to TRBD2 covers 7 bases. The CDR3 totals 13 residues. Germline V gene sequence: CDR1 MNHEY, CDR2 SVGAGI. J was trimmed by 1 base and V by 7 bases; bases with no gene match: 4. CDR3 sequence: CASMAGASYEQYF. CDR3 DNA: TGTGCCAGCATGGCGGGAGCGTCCTACGAGCAGTACTTC.

The V gene is TRBV18, the J gene TRBJ2-7, with a weak D call TRBD1 (5 bases). The CDR3 is made up of 13 amino acids. Germline V gives CDR1 KGHSH, CDR2 LQKENI. The ends were cut back, 2 bases at V and 2 bases at J, with 7 bases in the middle. Written as DNA, the CDR3 is TGTGCCAGCTCACCAAGGGGAACCTACGAGCAGTACTTC. It specifies CASSPRGTYEQYF.

The chain couples TRBV2 to TRBJ1-5; D ambiguous. The CDR3 contains 12 residues. Trimming left V 8 bases short and J 0 bases short, with 5 bases between. CDR1 is SNHLY, CDR2 FYNNEI, per germline. As DNA, the CDR3 is TGTGCCAGCGGAGATAGCAATCAGCCCCAGCATTTT. It specifies CASGDSNQPQHF.

This clone turned up a few times. The V call is TRBV7-9, the J call TRBJ2-2; D unresolved. The CDR3 loop spans 15 amino acids. V dropped 2 bases and J dropped 6 bases, with 13 bases sitting between them. CDR1 is SEHNR, CDR2 FQNEAQ, per germline (reference sequence). CDR3: CASSLLRSLPGELFF. DNA of the CDR3: TGTGCCAGCAGCTTATTGCGGTCCCTTCCCGGGGAGCTGTTTTTT.